Given below is one T cell receptor (beta chain) in context. The method was immunoSEQ multiplex PCR; TCRdb's version includes in-frame clones alone and lacks a portion of them. The sample yields about 150,000 clones, approximately 79% seen once. Participants spanned ages about 18 to 95 years and resided in 20 to 30 US areas. Cohort 3 recovered donors had two negative PCRs, clearance, or symptom resolution. This sample is drawn from a study of blood T cell repertoires in COVID-19. On the study more broadly: Specimens from acute and convalescent COVID-19 originated in the United States, Italy and Spain.

This CDR3 comprises 13 residues. Deletions cut 6 bases from V and 2 bases from J, with 9 bases between. From germline, CDR1 is MNHEY and CDR2 SVGAGI. This TCR was sampled from a man aged 45-60 years who had recovered from COVID-19. The V call is TRBV6-5, the J call TRBJ2-3; perhaps TRBD1 as D (6 bases). Source material: PBMCs or T cells enriched from blood (not recorded which). The CDR3 region is CASRGTYTDTQYF. DNA of the CDR3: TGTGCCAGCAGAGGGACATACACAGATACGCAGTATTTT.